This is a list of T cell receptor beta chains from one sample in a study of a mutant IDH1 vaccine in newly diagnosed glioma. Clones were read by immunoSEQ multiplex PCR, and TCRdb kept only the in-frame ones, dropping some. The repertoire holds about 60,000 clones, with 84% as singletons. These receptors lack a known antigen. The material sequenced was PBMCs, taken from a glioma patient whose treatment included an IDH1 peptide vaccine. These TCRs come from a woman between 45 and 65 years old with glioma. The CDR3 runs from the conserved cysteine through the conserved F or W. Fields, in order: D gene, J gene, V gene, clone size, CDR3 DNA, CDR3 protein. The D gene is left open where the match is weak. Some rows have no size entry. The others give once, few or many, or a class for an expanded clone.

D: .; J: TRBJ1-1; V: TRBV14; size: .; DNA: TGTGCCAGCAGACGCGGGTTCACTGAAGCTTTCTTT; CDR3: CASRRGFTEAFF
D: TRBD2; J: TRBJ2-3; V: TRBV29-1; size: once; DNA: TGCAGCGTGAAAGCGGGGGGCCGCGATACGCAGTATTTT; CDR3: CSVKAGGRDTQYF
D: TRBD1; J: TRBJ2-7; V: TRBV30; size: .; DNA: TGTGCCTGGAGTGGTCCAGGGACAGGACACTACGAGCAGTACTTC; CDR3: CAWSGPGTGHYEQYF
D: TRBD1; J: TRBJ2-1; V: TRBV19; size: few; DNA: TGTGCCAGTAGGCCACGAGTCCGACCACAGGGGGCTCACAATGAGCAGTTCTTC; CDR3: CASRPRVRPQGAHNEQFF
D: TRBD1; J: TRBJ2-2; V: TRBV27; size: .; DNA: TGTGCCAGCAGTCCCGGGACAGGGGGCGCCTCCGGGGAGCTGTTTTTT; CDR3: CASSPGTGGASGELFF
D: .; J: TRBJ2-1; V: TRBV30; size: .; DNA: TGTGCCTTGAGAGTTTGGATGGCCTACAATGAGCAGTTCTTC; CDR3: CALRVWMAYNEQFF
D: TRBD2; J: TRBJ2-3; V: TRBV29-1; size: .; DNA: TGCAGCGTGAACTGGGGCCTAGCGGCGGGGACAGATACGCAGTATTTT; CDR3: CSVNWGLAAGTDTQYF
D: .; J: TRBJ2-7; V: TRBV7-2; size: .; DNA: TGTGCCAGCAGCCTCTCCTACGAGCAGTACTTC; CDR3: CASSLSYEQYF
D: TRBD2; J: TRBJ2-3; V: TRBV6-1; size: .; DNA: TGTGCCAGCAGTGCCCGGCGGGGGGCCAGCACAGATACGCAGTATTTT; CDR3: CASSARRGASTDTQYF
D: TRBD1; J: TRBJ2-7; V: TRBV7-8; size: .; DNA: TGTGCCAGCAGCTCGGGACAGGCGTACTACGAGCAGTACTTC; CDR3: CASSSGQAYYEQYF
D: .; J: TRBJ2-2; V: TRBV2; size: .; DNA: TGTGCCAGCAGCGAGAACTTGGGGGACACCGGGGAGCTGTTTTTT; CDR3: CASSENLGDTGELFF
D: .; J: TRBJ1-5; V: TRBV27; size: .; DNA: TGTGCCAGCCGGGGAGGAGTTTATCAGCCCCAGCATTTT; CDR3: CASRGGVYQPQHF
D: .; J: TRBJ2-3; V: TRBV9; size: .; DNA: TGTGCCAGCAGCGTTGTTTTCACAGATACGCAGTATTTT; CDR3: CASSVVFTDTQYF
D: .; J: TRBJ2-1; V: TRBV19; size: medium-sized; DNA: TGTGCCAGTAGACACAGCGACAGGGGAGGGGTTGGACAGTTCTTC; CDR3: CASRHSDRGGVGQFF
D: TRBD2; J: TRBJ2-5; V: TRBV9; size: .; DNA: TGTGCCAGCAGCGTATCCGCGGGGGCCCAGTACTTC; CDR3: CASSVSAGAQYF
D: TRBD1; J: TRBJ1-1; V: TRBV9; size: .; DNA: TGTGCCAGCAGCGTAGGCGGACAGGGGGACACTGAAGCTTTCTTT; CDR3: CASSVGGQGDTEAFF
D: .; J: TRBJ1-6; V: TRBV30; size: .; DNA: TGTGCCTGGAGTCTACAGGGAACCAATTCACCCCTCCACTTT; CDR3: CAWSLQGTNSPLHF
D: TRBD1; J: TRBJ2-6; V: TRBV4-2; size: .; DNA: TGTGCCAGCAGCCAAGGGGTCAGGGGGCTTGGTGGGGCCAACGTCCTGACTTTC; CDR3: CASSQGVRGLGGANVLTF
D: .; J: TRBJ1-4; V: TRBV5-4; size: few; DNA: TGTGCCAGCAGTCCTGGAGGCTGGGCCCTTAATGAAAAACTGTTTTTT; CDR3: CASSPGGWALNEKLFF
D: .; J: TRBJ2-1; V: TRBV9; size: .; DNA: TGTGCCAGCAGCGTAGTGTCAGGGAACTACAATGAGCAGTTCTTC; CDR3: CASSVVSGNYNEQFF
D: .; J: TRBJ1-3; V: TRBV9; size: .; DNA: TGTGCCAGCAGCGTCGGGCAGGAGGGAGGAAGAAACACCATATATTTT; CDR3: CASSVGQEGGRNTIYF
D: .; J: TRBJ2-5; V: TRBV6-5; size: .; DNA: TGTGCCAGCAGCAGGGGATTCCAAGAGACCCAGTACTTC; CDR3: CASSRGFQETQYF
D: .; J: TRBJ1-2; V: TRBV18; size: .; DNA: TGTGCCAGCTCACCATCGGACAGCTATGGCTACACCTTC; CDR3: CASSPSDSYGYTF
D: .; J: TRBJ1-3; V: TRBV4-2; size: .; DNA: TGTGCCAGCAGCCAAACGGCAGGGGACCAGGGCGCTGGAAACACCATATATTTT; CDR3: CASSQTAGDQGAGNTIYF
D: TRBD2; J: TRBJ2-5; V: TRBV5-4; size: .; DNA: TGTGCCAGCGGGGAGGGGAGGGGAGAGACCCAGTACTTC; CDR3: CASGEGRGETQYF
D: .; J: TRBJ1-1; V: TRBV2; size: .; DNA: TGTGCCAGCAGTGAAAAGGGTCACTATGAAGCTTTCTTT; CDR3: CASSEKGHYEAFF
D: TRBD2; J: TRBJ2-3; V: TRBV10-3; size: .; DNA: TGTGCCATCAGTGGTAGCGGGGGGGAGGTAGATACGCAGTATTTT; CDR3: CAISGSGGEVDTQYF
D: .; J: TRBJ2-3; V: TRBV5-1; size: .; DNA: TGCGCCAGCAGCTTACCGCCGCCCCACGAGGGCCTTATTCCAGATACGCAGTATTTT; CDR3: CASSLPPPHEGLIPDTQYF
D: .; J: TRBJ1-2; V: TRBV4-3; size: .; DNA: TGCGCCAGCAGCCAAGATTGGGGGGCCTATGGCTACACCTTC; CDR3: CASSQDWGAYGYTF
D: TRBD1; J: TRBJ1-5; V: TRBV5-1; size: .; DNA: TGCGCCAGCAGCACCACGACAGGGCAGCCCCAGCATTTT; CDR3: CASSTTTGQPQHF
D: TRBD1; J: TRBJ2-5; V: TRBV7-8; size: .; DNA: TGTGCCAGCAGCCTAGACAGGGGTCAGACCCAGTACTTC; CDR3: CASSLDRGQTQYF
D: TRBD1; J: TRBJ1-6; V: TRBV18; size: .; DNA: TGTGCCAGCTCACCTGGACAGGGGGCAAGTAATTCACCCCTCCACTTT; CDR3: CASSPGQGASNSPLHF
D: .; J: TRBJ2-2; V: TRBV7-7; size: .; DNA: TGTGCTAGCAGCTTGACAGAGATCAACACCGGGGAGCTGTTTTTT; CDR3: CASSLTEINTGELFF
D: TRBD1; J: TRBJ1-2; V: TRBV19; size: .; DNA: TGTGCCAGTAGTCCCCAGGACAGGGTCTATTATGGCTACACCTTC; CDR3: CASSPQDRVYYGYTF
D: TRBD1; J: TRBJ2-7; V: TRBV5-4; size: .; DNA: TGTGCCAGCAGCTTGGGGACAGGGGACGAGCAGTACTTC; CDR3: CASSLGTGDEQYF
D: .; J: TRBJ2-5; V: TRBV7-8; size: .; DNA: TGTGCCAGCAGCTTAGTTTTTCCGGGACAAGAGACCCAGTACTTC; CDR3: CASSLVFPGQETQYF
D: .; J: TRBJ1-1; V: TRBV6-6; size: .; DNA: TGTGCCAGCAGTCGGGACTCGGGGGGTAGCGCTGAAGCTTTCTTT; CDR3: CASSRDSGGSAEAFF
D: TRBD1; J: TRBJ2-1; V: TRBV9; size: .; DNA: TGTGCCAGCAGCGTGGGGGGACAGGGCACCAACAATGAGCAGTTCTTC; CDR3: CASSVGGQGTNNEQFF
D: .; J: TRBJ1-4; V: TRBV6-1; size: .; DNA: TGTGCCAGCATAGTCAGGGAGGGTGAAAAACTGTTTTTT; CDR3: CASIVREGEKLFF
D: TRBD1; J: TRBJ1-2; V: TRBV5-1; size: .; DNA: TGCGCCAGCAGCTTGGGACAGGGCGCCTCCGGCTACACCTTC; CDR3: CASSLGQGASGYTF
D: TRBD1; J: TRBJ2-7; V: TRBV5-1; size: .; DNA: TGCGCCAGCAGCGCAGTCGGACCAGGGGGCTACGAGCAGTACTTC; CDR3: CASSAVGPGGYEQYF
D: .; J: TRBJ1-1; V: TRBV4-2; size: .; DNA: TGTGCCAGCAGCCAAGATTCCGGGGCGTACACTGAAGCTTTCTTT; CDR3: CASSQDSGAYTEAFF
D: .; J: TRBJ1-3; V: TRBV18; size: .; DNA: TGTGCCAGCTCACTAAATAAAGATTACTCTGGAAACACCATATATTTT; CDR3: CASSLNKDYSGNTIYF
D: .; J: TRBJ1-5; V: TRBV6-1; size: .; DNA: TGTGCCAGCAGTGAAAGAATGAGTCAGCCCCAGCATTTT; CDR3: CASSERMSQPQHF
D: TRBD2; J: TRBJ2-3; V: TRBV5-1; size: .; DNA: TGCGCCTCAAAAGCGGGGTGGGGCCCAGATACGCAGTATTTT; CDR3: CASKAGWGPDTQYF
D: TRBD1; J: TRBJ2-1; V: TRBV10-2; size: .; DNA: TGCGCCAGCAGAGGGGGACAGGGTTACAATGAGCAGTTCTTC; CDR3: CASRGGQGYNEQFF
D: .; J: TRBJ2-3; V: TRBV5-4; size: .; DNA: TGTGCCAGCAGCCCGGGGAGTGGCGGGGGCCAAGCAGATACGCAGTATTTT; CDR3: CASSPGSGGGQADTQYF
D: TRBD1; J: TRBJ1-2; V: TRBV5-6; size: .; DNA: TGTGCCAGCAGCTGGGGCCGGGACAGGGTTTTCTACACCTTC; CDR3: CASSWGRDRVFYTF
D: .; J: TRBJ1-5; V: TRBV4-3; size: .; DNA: TGCGCCAGCAGCCAAGATAAGGGACACAATCAGCCCCAGCATTTT; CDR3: CASSQDKGHNQPQHF
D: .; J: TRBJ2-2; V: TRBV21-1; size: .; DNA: TGTGCCAGCAGAGCCCCAATGGACAGGGAAGTAAAGTCCGGGGAGCTGTTTTTT; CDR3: CASRAPMDREVKSGELFF
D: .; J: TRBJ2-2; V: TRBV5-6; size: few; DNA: TGTGCCAGCAGCCTGAACACCGGGGAGCTGTTTTTT; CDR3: CASSLNTGELFF
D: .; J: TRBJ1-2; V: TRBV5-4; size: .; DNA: TGTGCCAGCAGCCGCCCTTCACAGGCTGGGAACTATGGCTACACCTTC; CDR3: CASSRPSQAGNYGYTF